A single sample is the source of the 13 T cell receptor beta chains below, sequenced in a study of control samples from healthy donors and cancer patients. Libraries were prepared by immunoSEQ multiplex PCR; TCRdb keeps only in-frame clonotypes and omits some of them. This table has about 120,000 clones, more than 75% appearing once. The material sequenced was blood. Source of these receptors: a man between 18 and 35 years old in good health.

The chain joins TRBV5-1 to TRBJ2-7; weak D call: TRBD1 (5 bases). Trimming left V 0 bases short and J 11 bases short, with 15 bases between. Germline assignment: CDR1 SGHRS and CDR2 YFSETQ. This CDR3 is built from 13 residues. CDR3 coding DNA: TGCGCCAGCAGCTTGGCCTTAGACAGTAGCAAGTACTTC. It specifies CASSLALDSSKYF.

This clone appeared once. V usage is TRBV11-2 and J usage is TRBJ1-4; no reliable D call. Trimming left V 5 bases short and J 4 bases short, with 14 bases between. The CDR3 extends over 15 amino acids. CDR1 is SGHAT and CDR2 is FQNNGV in the germline V gene. CDR3 sequence reads: CASSPEDGRNEKLFF. The CDR3 coding sequence is TGTGCCAGCAGCCCCGAGGACGGGCGTAATGAAAAACTGTTTTTT. The entire variable domain, with the rest obtained from reference TRBV11-2 and TRBJ1-4, is as follows: EAGVAQSPRYKIIEKRQSVAFWCNPISGHATLYWYQQILGQGPKLLIQFQNNGVVDDSQLPKDRFSAERLKGVDSTLKIQPAKLEDSAVYLCASSPEDGRNEKLFFGSGTQLSVL.

This chain uses TRBV7-2 with TRBJ2-3; possibly TRBD1 for D (6 bases). The V gene's germline CDR1 is SGHTA and CDR2 FQGNSA. The CDR3 loop spans 14 amino acids. Trimming stripped 8 bases from V and 2 bases from J, with 14 bases between. The CDR3 here is CASAQGFATDTQYF. In DNA form, the CDR3 reads TGTGCCAGCGCCCAGGGGTTCGCCACAGATACGCAGTATTTT. Using reference TRBV7-2 and TRBJ2-3 for the parts outside the CDR3, the full variable domain is GAGVSQSPSNKVTEKGKDVELRCDPISGHTALYWYRQSLGQGLEFLIYFQGNSAPDKSGLPSDRFSAERTGGSVSTLTIQRTQQEDSAVYLCASAQGFATDTQYFGPGTRLTVL.

The J gene is TRBJ1-2, the V gene TRBV12-3 or TRBV12-4; 7 bases agree with TRBD1. V dropped 8 bases and J dropped 8; count of bases not matched to a gene: 11. CDR3 size: 13 residues. The CDR3 DNA reads as TGTGCCAGCTACCTTGAGGGGGCAGGCGGCTACACCTTC. This sequence encodes CASYLEGAGGYTF.

This chain links TRBV30 with TRBJ1-3; D is unclear. Germline V gene lookup returns CDR1 GTSNPN and CDR2 SVGIG (reference sequence). Trimming left V 4 bases short and J 0 bases short, with 13 bases between. This CDR3 comprises 15 residues. CDR3 protein: CAWNSFFSSGNTIYF. As DNA, the CDR3 is TGTGCCTGGAACAGTTTTTTTAGCTCTGGAAACACCATATATTTT.

V and J are TRBV2 and TRBJ1-4; 11 bases fit TRBD1. Per the germline V gene, CDR1 is SNHLY and CDR2 is FYNNEI. The CDR3 contains 16 residues. The junction had 7 bases not matched to a gene; V was cut back by 3 bases and J by 7 bases. This chain's CDR3 is CASSDGQGAQGEKLFF. CDR3 bases: TGTGCCAGCAGTGATGGACAGGGGGCACAAGGTGAAAAACTGTTTTTT.

The CDR3 here is CASSSGRDLLETQYF. The CDR3 region has the DNA TGTGCCAGCAGCTCAGGACGGGACTTACTAGAGACCCAGTACTTC. The J gene is TRBJ2-5, the V gene TRBV7-3; D is possibly TRBD2 (6 bases). V gave up 4 bases and J gave up 4 bases, with 16 bases separating them. This CDR3 comprises 15 residues. Germline CDR1 SGHTA, CDR2 FQGTGA.

The V and J genes are TRBV27 and TRBJ1-5; TRBD1 agrees at 7 bases. Trimming removed 6 bases from V and 3 bases from J; junction bases left unmatched: 5. This CDR3 has 14 residues. Germline assignment: CDR1 MNHEY and CDR2 SMNVEV (reference sequence). The CDR3 DNA sequence: TGTGCCAGCAGCTTGGGACAGTTCAATCAGCCCCAGCATTTT. It yields the protein CASSLGQFNQPQHF.

V is TRBV19 and J is TRBJ1-2; no clear D. The CDR3 spans 14 residues. Germline V gives CDR1 LNHDA, CDR2 SQIVND (reference sequence). Trimming left V 1 base short and J 2 bases short, with 8 bases between. CDR3: CASSIGPKNYGYTF. The CDR3 coding sequence is TGTGCCAGTAGTATAGGTCCCAAGAACTATGGCTACACCTTC.

The chain employs TRBV2 and TRBJ2-1, with TRBD1 identical over 7 bases. Germline V gene sequence: CDR1 SNHLY, CDR2 FYNNEI. This CDR3 comprises 13 residues. V lost 6 bases to trimming and J lost 8 bases; unmatched junction nucleotides: 7. The CDR3 region is CASSGTGVHEQFF. CDR3 sequence (DNA): TGTGCCAGCAGCGGCACAGGGGTACATGAGCAGTTCTTC.

J is TRBJ1-2 and V is TRBV24-1; D perhaps matches TRBD1 (6 bases). This CDR3 is 12 amino acids long. The germline CDR1 and CDR2 sequences are KGHDR and SFDVKD. Between the trimmed V and J ends, which lost 7 bases and 6 bases, there was a span of 11 bases. CDR3 nucleotide sequence: TGTGCCACCAGCCTGGCAGGGGATGGCTACACCTTC. It is translated as CATSLAGDGYTF.

The rearrangement uses TRBV7-9 and TRBJ1-3; no clear D. In germline, CDR1 is SEHNR, CDR2 FQNEAQ (reference sequence). Deletions cut 5 bases from V and 6 bases from J, with 17 bases between. This CDR3 has 15 residues. The CDR3 coding sequence is TGTGCCAGCAGCCTGGTGCCTACCTCCACAAACACCATATATTTT. Translating it yields CASSLVPTSTNTIYF.

J is TRBJ1-1 and V is TRBV18, with D unresolved. V was cut by 2 bases and J by 3 bases, with 10 bases left in between. This CDR3 has 14 amino acids. Germline CDR1 and CDR2: KGHSH and LQKENI. CDR3 bases: TGTGCCAGCTCACCATTAGGACGAGACACTGAAGCTTTCTTT. Protein: CASSPLGRDTEAFF.